Listed below are T cell receptor beta chains from one sample, sequenced in a study of shared clonotypes between healthy human individuals. Sequenced by immunoSEQ multiplex PCR; TCRdb stores in-frame clones only, minus some. The repertoire holds 2 million to 3 million clones, with 90% to 95% as singletons. Sample: naive CD4+ T cells from PBMCs. All receptors come from a man between 18 and 35 years old in good health. Some clones in this sample may be carry-over from other donors' samples. Both conserved end residues are part of each CDR3. The order of the fields is J gene, D gene, V gene, clone size, CDR3 DNA, CDR3 protein. D genes are given only for firm matches. Clone size is not always given. Where it is, it says once, few, many or a class for expanded clones.

>TRBJ2-3|NA|TRBV6-5|NA
TGTGCCAGCAGCTTGGACAGTAAAACGCAGTATTTT
CASSLDSKTQYF
>TRBJ2-3|TRBD2|TRBV7-8|once
TGTGCCAGCAGGCAGACTAGCGGGAGGGAGGTAGATACGCAGTATTTT
CASRQTSGREVDTQYF
>TRBJ2-6|NA|TRBV11-2|NA
TGTGCCAGCAGCTTAGATCAGAATAAGGGGACTGGGGCCAACGTCCTGACTTTC
CASSLDQNKGTGANVLTF
>TRBJ2-2|NA|TRBV7-9|NA
TGTGCCAGCAGCTTATATCGCACCTCGAACACCGGGGAGCTGTTTTTT
CASSLYRTSNTGELFF
>TRBJ1-2|TRBD1|TRBV2|NA
TGTGCCAGCAGGGCAACAGGGGGCTTCTATGGCTACACCTTC
CASRATGGFYGYTF
>TRBJ1-1|NA|TRBV27|NA
TGTGCCAGCGGTCGGACCGGGACCAAAAGCACTGAAGCTTTCTTT
CASGRTGTKSTEAFF
>TRBJ2-7|TRBD1|TRBV5-1|NA
TGCGCCAGCAGCTTGGGGACAGGGGGTAACGAGCAGTACTTC
CASSLGTGGNEQYF
>TRBJ1-6|NA|TRBV28|NA
TGTGCCAGCAGCCTGAATAATTCACCCCTCCACTTT
CASSLNNSPLHF
>TRBJ2-7|NA|TRBV30|NA
TGTGCCTGGAGTGCTGGGGTACCCTCCTACGAGCAGTACTTC
CAWSAGVPSYEQYF
>TRBJ1-2|NA|TRBV5-8|NA
TGTGCCAGCAGCTCCCGCGGGCGGGAAGCTAACTATGGCTACACCTTC
CASSSRGREANYGYTF
>TRBJ1-2|NA|TRBV28|NA
TGTGCCAGCAGTTTATACCTTCTCCGGGAGTATGGCTACACCTTC
CASSLYLLREYGYTF
>TRBJ1-1|NA|TRBV27|NA
TGTGCCATCGACTTAGGTGCCGGGGGTTGCACTGAAGCTTTCTTT
CAIDLGAGGCTEAFF
>TRBJ2-3|NA|TRBV6-6|once
TGTGCCAGCAGGCCTACCCAGGGGCCTAGGACAGATACGCAGTATTTT
CASRPTQGPRTDTQYF
>TRBJ2-3|NA|TRBV5-5|NA
TGTGCCAGCAGCACCCCGAGCCAAGCAGATACGCAGTATTTT
CASSTPSQADTQYF
>TRBJ1-4|NA|TRBV5-1|once
TGCGCCAGCAGCTTGGGAGGTGATGAAAAACTGTTTTTT
CASSLGGDEKLFF
>TRBJ1-5|NA|TRBV7-2|NA
TGTGCCAGCAGCTTCGGTTCCGGAATCGGTCAGCCCCAGCATTTT
CASSFGSGIGQPQHF
>TRBJ2-1|NA|TRBV28|NA
TGTGCCAGCAGTTCCCCAGGGATGAATGAGCAGTTCTTC
CASSSPGMNEQFF
>TRBJ1-1|NA|TRBV9|NA
TGTGCCAGCAGCGTAGCTCAAGGGGGTAACACTGAAGCTTTCTTT
CASSVAQGGNTEAFF
>TRBJ1-1|NA|TRBV7-2|NA
TGTGCCAGCAGCCCCAGGGGTGTGAACACTGAAGCTTTCTTT
CASSPRGVNTEAFF
>TRBJ2-2|NA|TRBV19|NA
TGTGCCAGTAGTTCTCCCGTCCCAGTCGGGGAGCTGTTTTTT
CASSSPVPVGELFF
>TRBJ2-1|NA|TRBV27|NA
TGTGCCAGCAGTTACGGGAGCTCCTACAATGAGCAGTTCTTC
CASSYGSSYNEQFF
>TRBJ2-5|NA|TRBV7-3|NA
TGTGCCAGCAGCTTAACGGGAGGAGCGGGAGAGACCCAGTACTTC
CASSLTGGAGETQYF
>TRBJ1-2|TRBD1|TRBV29-1|NA
TGCAGCGTCGGGGACAGGAGGTCCCCCGTGGATGGCTACACCTTC
CSVGDRRSPVDGYTF
>TRBJ2-5|TRBD2|TRBV4-1|once
TGCGCCAGCAGCCAATCGTTAACGCGTCTAGCGGACCCAAGACTTGGGGAAGAGACCCAGTACTTC
CASSQSLTRLADPRLGEETQYF
>TRBJ2-6|TRBD1|TRBV10-3|NA
TGTGCCATCAGTGCCCGGACAGGGAGTACCTCTGGGGCCAACGTCCTGACTTTC
CAISARTGSTSGANVLTF
>TRBJ2-6|NA|TRBV4-3|NA
TGCGCCAGCAGCCAAGAACCTACAGGGACTGGGGCCAACGTCCTGACTTTC
CASSQEPTGTGANVLTF
>TRBJ2-3|TRBD2|TRBV7-3|NA
TGTGCCAGCAGCTTAGTCGGTGGCGGGAGAGCGATTGAAAATACGCAGTATTTT
CASSLVGGGRAIENTQYF
>TRBJ1-3|NA|TRBV6-5|NA
TGTGCCAGCAGTTACTGGTGGGGCCAGAACACCATATATTTT
CASSYWWGQNTIYF
>TRBJ1-5|NA|TRBV28|NA
TGTGCCAGCAGTCTGGGACGGACTAGCAATCAGCCCCAGCATTTT
CASSLGRTSNQPQHF
>TRBJ1-4|NA|TRBV15|NA
TGTGCCACCAGCAGAGATAGGTCTACCGAAAAACTGTTTTTT
CATSRDRSTEKLFF
>TRBJ1-1|NA|TRBV6-5|NA
TGTGCCAGCAGTTACTCGCAGGGATCTGAAGCTTTCTTT
CASSYSQGSEAFF
>TRBJ2-1|NA|TRBV4-1|NA
TGCGCCAGCAGCCAAGACAATAGTCTTGTGGGAGCCCACAATGAGCAGTTCTTC
CASSQDNSLVGAHNEQFF
>TRBJ2-5|TRBD2|TRBV5-1|once
TGCGCCAGCGCGAGAGGACTAGCGGGACAAGAGACCCAGTACTTC
CASARGLAGQETQYF
>TRBJ1-2|NA|TRBV6-5|NA
TGTGCCAGCAGCCAGGGACGGCATAACTATGGCTACACCTTC
CASSQGRHNYGYTF
>TRBJ2-1|TRBD1|TRBV29-1|NA
TGCAGCGGAAGGACAGGGGTCAATGAGCAGTTCTTC
CSGRTGVNEQFF
>TRBJ1-3|TRBD1|TRBV10-3|NA
TGTGCCATCAGAGGACAGGGGTCTGGAAACACCATATATTTT
CAIRGQGSGNTIYF
>TRBJ2-5|TRBD1|TRBV29-1|NA
TGCAGCGCCCTGGACAGGGGGTGGGAGACCCAGTACTTC
CSALDRGWETQYF
>TRBJ2-3|TRBD2|TRBV28|NA
TGTGCCAGCTCTTCCCTGGCGGGAGGGACAGATACGCAGTATTTT
CASSSLAGGTDTQYF
>TRBJ2-2|TRBD1|TRBV27|NA
TGTGCCAGCGCAAAAACAGGGGGTTACGTTGGGGAGCTGTTTTTT
CASAKTGGYVGELFF
>TRBJ2-1|TRBD2|TRBV7-8|NA
TGTGCCAGCAGCCGACTAGCGGGCCCTAACAATGAGCAGTTCTTC
CASSRLAGPNNEQFF
>TRBJ2-7|TRBD1|TRBV30|once
TGTGCCGGCTCCGGGACAGGGGCCTACGAGCAGTACTTC
CAGSGTGAYEQYF
>TRBJ2-2|NA|TRBV19|NA
TGTGCCAGTAGTCAACAGGGCGGGTCCGGGGAGCTGTTTTTT
CASSQQGGSGELFF
>TRBJ2-3|NA|TRBV7-9|NA
TGTGCCAGCAGTTACACAGATACGCAGTATTTT
CASSYTDTQYF
>TRBJ2-1|TRBD2|TRBV18|NA
TGTGCCAGCTCACCATTACTAGCGGGAGTGGGTGAGCAGTTCTTC
CASSPLLAGVGEQFF
>TRBJ1-2|TRBD1|TRBV2|NA
TGTGCCAGCAGTGCGCAGGGGGCTCCGTATGGCTACACCTTC
CASSAQGAPYGYTF
>TRBJ1-4|NA|TRBV2|NA
TGTGCCAGCAGTGAGGCTGGGGCACTGTTTTTT
CASSEAGALFF
>TRBJ2-1|TRBD2|TRBV11-2|NA
TGTGCCAGCAGCCCCGGACTAGCGGGAGGGCAGAGCTCCTACAATGAGCAGTTCTTC
CASSPGLAGGQSSYNEQFF
>TRBJ2-7|TRBD2|TRBV10-3|NA
TGTGCCATCAGGGGCGGGAGTCAGGACGAGCAGTACTTC
CAIRGGSQDEQYF
>TRBJ1-6|NA|TRBV7-3|once
TGTGCCAGCAGCTTAACCAGGGCCGAGGCTGGTTCACCCCTCCACTTT
CASSLTRAEAGSPLHF
>TRBJ2-3|NA|TRBV9|NA
TGTGCCAGCAGCGTAAGGGACGGACGCACAGATACGCAGTATTTT
CASSVRDGRTDTQYF
>TRBJ2-5|NA|TRBV4-3|NA
TGCGCCAGCAGCCAAGAAGCAGCAGGGACAGAGACCCAGTACTTC
CASSQEAAGTETQYF
>TRBJ1-1|NA|TRBV28|NA
TGTGCCAGCAGTTTAGCGGGGGGTGCTTTCTTT
CASSLAGGAFF
>TRBJ1-2|TRBD1|TRBV23-1|NA
TGCGCCAGCAGTCAATGTGGGGTTCGGGGGACAGCTCTTAACTATGGCTACACCTTC
CASSQCGVRGTALNYGYTF
>TRBJ2-7|TRBD2|TRBV5-1|NA
TGCGCCAGCAGCATTGGGACTAGCGGTTTCTCCTACGAGCAGTACTTC
CASSIGTSGFSYEQYF
>TRBJ1-2|NA|TRBV5-4|NA
TGTGCCAGCAGCGACAACTATGGCTACACCTTC
CASSDNYGYTF
>TRBJ2-7|TRBD1|TRBV5-1|NA
TGCGCCAGCAGCAACAGGGGAACCTACGAGCAGTACTTC
CASSNRGTYEQYF
>TRBJ1-3|NA|TRBV5-1|NA
TGCGCCAGCAGCCAGGAGCCAACCTCGGGCACCATATATTTT
CASSQEPTSGTIYF
>TRBJ2-7|NA|TRBV2|NA
TGTGCCAGCAGCTCACAGGACGTGGGCTCCTACGAGCAGTACTTC
CASSSQDVGSYEQYF
>TRBJ2-5|NA|TRBV6-4|NA
TGTGCCAGCAAAGGAAACACTCCTCCAAAAGAGACCCAGTACTTC
CASKGNTPPKETQYF
>TRBJ2-7|NA|TRBV28|NA
TGTGCCAGCACTAAGACGTCCGCGGGACACTACGAGCAGTACTTC
CASTKTSAGHYEQYF